Sequencing of this TCR beta chain was carried out in a study of cytomegalovirus exposure and HLA in healthy donors. Study-wide findings and caveats: Previous analysis showed most TCR beta V segments were productive about 90% or about 30% of the time.

Though probably carrying unrecorded immune exposures, donors were nominally healthy at sampling. A multiplex PCR was run with 60 Vbeta primers and 13 Jbeta primers. Sequencing used immunoSEQ multiplex PCR; TCRdb keeps in-frame clones, though not all of them. The sample shows about 160,000 clones, about 80% of them seen only once. CDR3 length: 13 residues. The V end was cut by 4 bases, the J end by 3 bases, with 10 bases between. Germline values: CDR1 KGHSH, CDR2 LQKENI. As concerns this clone: What it recognizes is unknown.

J is TRBJ2-7 and V is TRBV18; D call uncertain. Material: PBMCs. This TCR was sampled from a woman in her thirties or forties in good health and CMV-seronegative. CDR3 protein: CASSLATFYEQYF. The CDR3 region has the DNA TGTGCCAGCTCACTAGCTACCTTCTACGAGCAGTACTTC.